This T cell receptor (beta chain) is from a study of blood T cell repertoires in COVID-19. The CDR3 sequence is 14 residues long. The trim removed 2 bases at V and 3 bases at J, leaving 3 bases unmatched. Germline V CDR1 and CDR2: KGHSH, LQKENI. Only in-frame clones appear in the TCRdb table, and some are missing; sequencing was by immunoSEQ multiplex PCR. In the table there are over 150,000 clones, 70% to 90% of which are singletons. V gene TRBV18 combines with J gene TRBJ2-7; TRBD1 agrees at 8 bases. The sequenced sample was peripheral blood. The TCR was taken from a woman aged 55-75 years with COVID-19, enrolled during active disease. The CDR3 nucleotides read TGTGCCAGCTCACCATTGGGACAGGTCTACGAGCAGTACGTC. As protein: CASSPLGQVYEQYV.